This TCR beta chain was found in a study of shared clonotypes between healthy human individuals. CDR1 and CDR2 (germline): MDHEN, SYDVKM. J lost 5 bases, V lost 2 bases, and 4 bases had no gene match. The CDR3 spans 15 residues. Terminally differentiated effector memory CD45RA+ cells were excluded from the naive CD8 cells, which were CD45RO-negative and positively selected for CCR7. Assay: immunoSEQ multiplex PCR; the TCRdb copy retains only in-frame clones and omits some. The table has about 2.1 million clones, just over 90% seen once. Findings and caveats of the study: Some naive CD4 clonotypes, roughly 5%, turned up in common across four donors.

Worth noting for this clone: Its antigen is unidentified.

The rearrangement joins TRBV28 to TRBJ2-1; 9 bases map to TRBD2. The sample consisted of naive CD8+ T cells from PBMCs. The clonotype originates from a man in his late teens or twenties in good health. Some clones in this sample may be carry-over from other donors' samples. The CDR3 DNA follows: TGTGCCAGCAGTTTAAGGTCTAGCGGGGACAATGAGCAGTTCTTC. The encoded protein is CASSLRSSGDNEQFF.